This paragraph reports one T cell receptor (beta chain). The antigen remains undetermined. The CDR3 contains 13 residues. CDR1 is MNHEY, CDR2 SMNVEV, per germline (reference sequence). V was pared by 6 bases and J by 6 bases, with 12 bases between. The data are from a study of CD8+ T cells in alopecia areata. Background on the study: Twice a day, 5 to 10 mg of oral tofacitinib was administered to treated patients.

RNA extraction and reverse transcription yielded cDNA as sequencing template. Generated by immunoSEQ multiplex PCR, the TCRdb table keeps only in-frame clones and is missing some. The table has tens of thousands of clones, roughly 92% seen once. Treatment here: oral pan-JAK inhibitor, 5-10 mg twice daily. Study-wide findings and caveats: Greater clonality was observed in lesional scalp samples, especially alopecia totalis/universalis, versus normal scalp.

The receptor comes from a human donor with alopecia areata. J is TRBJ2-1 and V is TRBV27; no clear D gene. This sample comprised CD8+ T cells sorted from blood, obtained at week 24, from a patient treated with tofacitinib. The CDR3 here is CASSPDSVNEQFF. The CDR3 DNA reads TGTGCCAGCAGCCCTGACTCCGTCAATGAGCAGTTCTTC.